Each of the 26 T cell receptor beta chains below was sequenced from the same sample in a study of CD8 T cells in Susac syndrome (dated by TCRdb to the late 2010s). To prepare the library, the immunoSEQ multiplex PCR assay was applied. RNA was extracted using the RNeasy kit, and about 0.45 to 1 ug of the RNA was reverse transcribed with random hexamers. Clones were called with MiXCR by TCRdb after fastp trimmed the public reads at Q25, and only in-frame beta chains were retained. For every CDR3 protein sequence, its rows merge into one entry that carries the most common genes and DNA. The sample table shows 150,000 to 250,000 distinct CDR3 sequences, and over 90% are seen once. The ten largest make up approximately 0.097% of the sample. The sequenced sample consisted of CD4+ T cells from PBMCs. All receptors come from a human donor with multiple sclerosis.

V usage is TRBV20-1 and J usage is TRBJ2-5; 8 nucleotides agree with TRBD2. This CDR3 comprises 14 residues. Per the germline V gene, CDR1 is DFQATT and CDR2 is SNEGSKA (reference sequence). J lost 5 bases, V lost 5 bases, and 10 bases had no gene match. CDR3 in amino acids: CSAFPGLGVETQYF. The CDR3 region has the DNA TGCAGTGCTTTCCCGGGACTAGGGGTGGAGACCCAGTACTTC.

The chain links TRBV29-1 to TRBJ2-1; D unclear. This CDR3 is built from 12 residues. Trimming pared 6 bases from V and 4 bases from J, leaving 10 bases between. CDR1 and CDR2 (germline): SQVTM, ANQGSEA. CDR3 nucleotide sequence: TGCAGCGTGGTACCAGGTTACAATGAGCAGTTCTTC. Amino acid sequence: CSVVPGYNEQFF.

The chain recombines TRBV20-1 with TRBJ1-1; tentative D call: TRBD1 (5 bases). V was shortened by 1 base and J by 4 bases, with 13 bases between the two germline ends. This CDR3 region has 14 residues. From germline, CDR1 is DFQATT and CDR2 SNEGSKA (reference sequence). As DNA, the CDR3 is TGCAGTGCTAGAGCTGGGGCGCGGAGCACTGAAGCTTTCTTT. Encoded protein: CSARAGARSTEAFF.

The genes are TRBV7-2 and TRBJ2-3; D is possibly TRBD2 (5 bases). V was pared by 8 bases and J by 2 bases, with 14 bases between. Per the germline V gene, CDR1 is SGHTA and CDR2 is FQGNSA. There are 14 residues in the CDR3. The CDR3 nucleotides read TGTGCCAGCCGTGTGGACTCCTTCACAGATACGCAGTATTTT. Translation gives CASRVDSFTDTQYF. Complete variable domain (other parts from reference TRBV7-2 and TRBJ2-3): GAGVSQSPSNKVTEKGKDVELRCDPISGHTALYWYRQSLGQGLEFLIYFQGNSAPDKSGLPSDRFSAERTGGSVSTLTIQRTQQEDSAVYLCASRVDSFTDTQYFGPGTRLTVL.

The chain uses TRBV24-1 and TRBJ2-1; D unresolved. There are 14 residues in the CDR3. V was cut by 1 base and J by 10 bases, with 13 bases left in between. Germline lookup yields CDR1 KGHDR and CDR2 SFDVKD. As DNA, the CDR3 is TGTGCCACCAGTGATTTCCCCCCAGCAGGCGAGCAGTTCTTC. This sequence encodes CATSDFPPAGEQFF.

CDR3 residues: CASSQSDGPNQPQHF. The CDR3 bases are TGCGCCAGCAGTCAATCAGACGGCCCCAATCAGCCCCAGCATTTT. The chain joins TRBV23-1 to TRBJ1-5; unclear D gene. TRBV23-1 is identified as an open reading frame with a role that is uncertain. V gave up 0 bases and J gave up 3 bases, with 9 bases separating them. The CDR3 has 15 amino acids.

The chain uses TRBV27 and TRBJ2-4; perhaps TRBD1 as D (6 bases). The V gene's germline CDR1 is MNHEY and CDR2 SMNVEV (reference sequence). The V end was cut by 7 bases, the J end by 0 bases, with 16 bases between. The CDR3 runs 16 residues. CDR3 in DNA: TGTGCCAGCACCTCACTGGACAGTCTAGCCAAAAACATTCAGTACTTC. It yields the protein CASTSLDSLAKNIQYF.

The V gene is TRBV29-1, the J gene TRBJ2-3, with 11 bases aligning to TRBD2. This CDR3 comprises 13 residues. Germline V CDR1 and CDR2: SQVTM, ANQGSEA. Germline trimming cut 5 bases from V and 6 bases from J; bases unmatched to any gene: 4. The CDR3 region is CSVYSGGEDTQYF. CDR3 bases: TGCAGCGTTTATAGCGGGGGGGAGGATACGCAGTATTTT.

The chain couples TRBV20-1 to TRBJ2-1; D is undetermined. This CDR3 has 12 residues. Germline V gene sequence: CDR1 DFQATT, CDR2 SNEGSKA (reference sequence). The V end was cut by 7 bases, the J end by 6 bases, with 13 bases between. The CDR3 region is CSVAPPGNEQFF. The CDR3 region has the DNA TGCAGTGTGGCTCCTCCGGGCAATGAGCAGTTCTTC.

This sequence joins TRBV6-1 and TRBJ1-2; D remains unclear. The V end lost 4 bases, the J end lost 4 bases, and 13 bases lay between the germline ends. The CDR3 has 14 amino acids. Looked up from germline, CDR1 is MNHNS and CDR2 is SASEGT. In DNA, the CDR3 is TGTGCCAGCAGTGGCGGAGGTGGGGTCTATGGCTACACCTTC. Translating it yields CASSGGGGVYGYTF.

The chain recombines TRBV4-1 with TRBJ2-5, with D possibly being TRBD1 or TRBD2 (6 bases each). The CDR3 is made up of 16 amino acids. From germline, CDR1 is MGHRA and CDR2 YSYEKL. The germline V and J ends were trimmed by 1 base and 3 bases, with 15 bases remaining between them. The CDR3 region is CASSQGRGGDKETQYF. CDR3 DNA: TGCGCCAGCAGCCAAGGCCGAGGCGGGGACAAAGAGACCCAGTACTTC.

This chain joins TRBV29-1 and TRBJ2-2; 10 bases fit TRBD1. Per germline, CDR1 SQVTM and CDR2 ANQGSEA. J was trimmed by 5 bases and V by 4 bases; bases with no gene match: 4. This CDR3 has 14 amino acids. The CDR3 DNA reads TGCAGCGTTGCGGACAGGGGGTTTACCGGGGAGCTGTTTTTT. It encodes CSVADRGFTGELFF.

This chain joins TRBV2 and TRBJ1-5; D not resolved. The CDR3 extends over 13 amino acids. Germline V gene data show CDR1 as SNHLY and CDR2 as FYNNEI. The V gene lost 0 bases and the J gene lost 7 bases, with 7 bases spanning the gap. CDR3 in amino acids: CASSEAPRQPQHF. For the CDR3, the DNA is TGTGCCAGCAGTGAAGCCCCTCGGCAGCCCCAGCATTTT.

The rearrangement joins TRBV20-1 to TRBJ1-5, with D possibly being TRBD1 (6 bases). The germline V and J ends were trimmed by 5 bases and 4 bases, with 12 bases remaining between them. Germline V gene sequence: CDR1 DFQATT, CDR2 SNEGSKA (reference sequence). CDR3 length equals 13 residues. The CDR3 loop reads CSAETGRNQPQHF. DNA for the CDR3: TGCAGTGCTGAGACAGGACGAAATCAGCCCCAGCATTTT.

The chain combines TRBV20-1 with TRBJ2-4; a possible D gene is TRBD1 (6 bases). The CDR3 consists of 15 residues. Germline CDR1 and CDR2: DFQATT and SNEGSKA (reference sequence). V was pared by 3 bases and J by 6 bases, with 18 bases between. Here the CDR3 DNA reads TGCAGTGCTAGCAGGGGAACCCTTCGAGCAAACATTCAGTACTTC. Translation gives CSASRGTLRANIQYF.

The genes are TRBV5-1 and TRBJ2-7; D unclear. Trimming pared 2 bases from V and 5 bases from J, leaving 11 bases between. The CDR3 is made up of 13 amino acids. Germline CDR1 is SGHRS and CDR2 is YFSETQ. The CDR3 region has the DNA TGCGCCAGCAGCTTCAAGGGTCTGGACGAGCAGTACTTC. This translates into CASSFKGLDEQYF.

The J gene is TRBJ2-7, the V gene TRBV20-1, with D unresolved. Germline assignment: CDR1 DFQATT and CDR2 SNEGSKA (reference sequence). The ends were cut back, 6 bases at V and 0 bases at J, with 12 bases in the middle. CDR3 size: 13 residues. The CDR3 nucleotides are TGCAGTGCCATTATGGGTAGCTCCTACGAGCAGTACTTC. Its protein is CSAIMGSSYEQYF.

J is TRBJ2-3 and V is TRBV11-1; 13 bases fit TRBD2. The V gene's germline CDR1 is SGHAT and CDR2 FQDESV (reference sequence). This CDR3 is 15 amino acids long. Trimming took 8 bases from V and 3 from J; bases not matched to a gene: 5. The CDR3 sequence is CASEGLAGVTDTQYF. In nucleotides, the CDR3 is TGTGCCAGCGAAGGACTAGCGGGAGTTACAGATACGCAGTATTTT.

The CDR3 DNA is TGTGCCAGCAGCCCGGAGGGGGGATGGACCGGGGAGCTGTTTTTT. Protein: CASSPEGGWTGELFF. The genes are TRBV12-3 or TRBV12-4 and TRBJ2-2; perhaps D is TRBD1 or TRBD2 (6 bases each). V lost 6 bases and J 5 bases, leaving 16 bases between the germline ends. There are 15 residues in the CDR3.

The rearrangement uses TRBV20-1 and TRBJ1-1; D might be TRBD1 (5 bases). Germline V gene lookup returns CDR1 DFQATT and CDR2 SNEGSKA (reference sequence). V dropped 5 bases and J dropped 10 bases, with 14 bases sitting between them. CDR3 length equals 11 residues. CDR3 sequence (DNA): TGCAGTGCTTCCACAGGAACCCGAGCTTTCTTT. Translated: CSASTGTRAFF.

CDR3 in amino acids: CSVVVTSSTDTQYF. CDR3 coding DNA: TGCAGCGTTGTCGTGACTAGCAGCACAGATACGCAGTATTTT. This rearrangement joins TRBV29-1 to TRBJ2-3, with 7 nucleotides matching TRBD2. The germline gives CDR1 SQVTM, CDR2 ANQGSEA. There are 14 residues in the CDR3. The ends lost 4 bases at V and 0 bases at J; junction bases unmatched: 4.

This sequence joins TRBV12-3 or TRBV12-4 and TRBJ2-7; 8 bases match TRBD1. J lost 4 bases, V lost 8 bases, and 10 bases had no gene match. CDR3 size: 14 residues. The DNA for the CDR3 is TGTGCCAGCGGGTGGACAGGGAAACTTTACGAGCAGTACTTC. Translation gives CASGWTGKLYEQYF.

This chain connects TRBV7-9 to TRBJ2-2; no reliable D call. V lost 6 bases and J 3 bases, leaving 20 bases between the germline ends. This CDR3 region has 17 residues. Germline CDR1 reads SEHNR; CDR2 reads FQNEAQ (reference sequence). CDR3 sequence: CASRISEVQRDTGELFF. The CDR3 nucleotides are TGTGCCAGCAGGATATCTGAGGTGCAACGGGACACCGGGGAGCTGTTTTTT.

The rearrangement links TRBV11-3 to TRBJ1-2; 10 bases are shared with TRBD1. Unmatched junction bases numbered 3, after V lost 6 bases and J lost 8 bases. CDR1 and CDR2 from the germline V gene are SGHNT and YENEEA. This CDR3 has 12 amino acids. CDR3 DNA sequence: TGTGCCAGCAGTGGACAGGGGGACGGCTACACCTTC. Its protein is CASSGQGDGYTF.

CDR3 sequence reads: CASSRTVNQPQHF. The CDR3 nucleotides are TGTGCCAGCAGCCGGACAGTTAATCAGCCCCAGCATTTT. The J gene is TRBJ1-5, the V gene TRBV3-1; TRBD1 is a possible D gene (6 bases). V lost 4 bases and J 4 bases, leaving 8 bases between the germline ends. The CDR3 has 13 amino acids. Germline-derived CDR1 and CDR2 are LGHDT and YNNKEL (reference sequence). Complete variable domain (other parts from reference TRBV3-1 and TRBJ1-5): DTAVSQTPKYLVTQMGNDKSIKCEQNLGHDTMYWYKQDSKKFLKIMFSYNNKELIINETVPNRFSPKSPDKAHLNLHINSLELGDSAVYFCASSRTVNQPQHFGDGTRLSIL.

J is TRBJ1-1 and V is TRBV29-1, with D uncertain. This CDR3 region has 11 residues. Germline V gene data show CDR1 as SQVTM and CDR2 as ANQGSEA. With 4 bases removed from V and 1 base from J, the gap between germline ends came to 4 bases. In DNA form, the CDR3 reads TGCAGCGTTGTTAGGAACACTGAAGCTTTCTTT. Protein product: CSVVRNTEAFF. The whole variable domain, remainder taken from reference TRBV29-1 and TRBJ1-1, is SAVISQKPSRDICQRGTSLTIQCQVDSQVTMMFWYRQQPGQSLTLIATANQGSEATYESGFVIDKFPISRPNLTFSTLTVSNMSPEDSSIYLCSVVRNTEAFFGQGTRLTVV.